This TCR beta chain emerged from a study of identical twins. In its sample, this clonotype was seen a few times. Its target is not known. Germline V CDR1 and CDR2: KGHSH, LQKENI. The germline V and J ends were trimmed by 1 base and 7 bases, with 10 bases remaining between them. The CDR3 has 14 residues. Findings of the study overall: Insertions were fewer in abundant cord blood beta clonotypes, whereas memory repertoires showed none of this pattern.

MiXCR, run by TCRdb on the 5' RACE reads, gives a single entry per CDR3 protein. The sample includes roughly 250,000 distinct CDR3 sequences, about 7% of them seen just once. The data also belong to a second study, concerning yellow fever vaccine responses in identical twins.

This rearrangement joins TRBV18 to TRBJ1-4; no definite D call. This TCR derives from a woman younger than 35 in good health. What was sequenced was memory (CD45RO+) T cells sorted from blood. The CDR3, as DNA: TGTGCCAGCTCACCACAGGGTAGACGTGAAAAACTGTTTTTT. Translating it yields CASSPQGRREKLFF.